This T cell receptor beta chain was captured in a study of T cell changes during pregnancy in multiple sclerosis. This CDR3 spans 13 amino acids. The germline V gene has CDR1 SGHNT and CDR2 YYREEE (reference sequence). The V end lost 5 bases, the J end lost 3 bases, and 11 bases lay between the germline ends. Only in-frame clones appear in the TCRdb table, and some are missing; sequencing was by immunoSEQ multiplex PCR. The sample lists 65,000 to 90,000 clones, 85% to 95% occurring once. This sample comprised peripheral blood, obtained in the third trimester of pregnancy. This sequence originates from a female donor in good health, enrolled as a control in a pregnancy study. This chain connects TRBV5-4 to TRBJ1-1; D call uncertain. The CDR3 nucleotides read TGTGCCAGCAGTTTGCCGTATTACACTGAAGCTTTCTTT. This encodes CASSLPYYTEAFF.